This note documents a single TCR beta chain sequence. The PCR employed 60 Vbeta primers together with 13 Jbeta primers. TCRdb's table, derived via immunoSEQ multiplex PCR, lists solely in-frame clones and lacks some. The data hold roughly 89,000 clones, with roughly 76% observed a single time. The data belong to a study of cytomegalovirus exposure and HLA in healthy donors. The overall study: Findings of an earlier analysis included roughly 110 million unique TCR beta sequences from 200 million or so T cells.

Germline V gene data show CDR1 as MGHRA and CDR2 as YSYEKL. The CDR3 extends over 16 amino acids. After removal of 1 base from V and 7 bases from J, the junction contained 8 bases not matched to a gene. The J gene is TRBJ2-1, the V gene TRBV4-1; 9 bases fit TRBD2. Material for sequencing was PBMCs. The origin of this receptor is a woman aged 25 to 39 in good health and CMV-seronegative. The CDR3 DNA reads TGCGCCAGCAGCCAAGTCGGCCGCGGGGGGGGGAATGAGCAGTTCTTC. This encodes CASSQVGRGGGNEQFF.